What follows is one TCR beta chain and its context. It lacks a known antigen. Per-nucleotide qualities are absent, and no much larger clonotype sits a single base away. In total, roughly 710 healthy bone marrow donors made up the cohort. At the time of sampling, every cohort member was nominally healthy, though immune exposures that went unrecorded were likely present. The donor was CMV seronegative and was included in the group of 352 seronegative cohort members. A peripheral blood sample was collected from each donor, and TCR beta sequencing was performed on peripheral blood mononuclear cells. The Qiagen DNeasy Blood Extraction Kit was used to extract genomic DNA from the blood cell samples. The library was prepared using the immunoSEQ multiplex PCR assay. For the multiplex PCR, a mixture combining 60 forward primers for TCR Vbeta segments and 13 reverse primers for TCR Jbeta segments was used. A multiplex PCR assay on genomic DNA amplified the CDR3 region of rearranged TCR beta genes. The amplified TCR beta libraries were sequenced on the Illumina HiSeq System as 87-base-pair reads. Processing in the source paper ran as follows. A later analysis tallied roughly 78 million unique TCR beta chains across the approximately 670 repertoires, and around 12 million of those chains were shared by two or more donors. Raw reads were error-corrected and collapsed into unique sequences with a nearest-neighbor algorithm that merged closely related sequences to remove PCR and sequencing errors. To assign V, D and J gene segments, CDR3 sequences were aligned to IMGT reference sequences. Each retained sequence needed at least a six-nucleotide match to both a V gene segment and a J gene segment. A rearrangement was called productive if the CDR3 had no stop codons and remained in frame with V and J, and every other rearrangement was called non-productive. Following IMGT convention, CDR3 was defined as the stretch from the second conserved V-encoded cysteine to the conserved J-encoded phenylalanine. Sequences without an unambiguous match to a single V gene segment were excluded from the earlier analysis of about 630 of the donors. In an earlier analysis of approximately 560 of the donors, a V segment was called functional when productive rearrangements were above 56.7%, and segregating when the standard deviation between donors exceeded 5%. A statistical classification framework was developed to diagnose cytomegalovirus status using the catalog of TCR beta chain sequences. V and J gene assignment, in a later analysis, came from comparing TCR nucleotide sequences with IMGT/GENE-DB human TR gene sequences. In a later analysis, CDR3 sequences and most-parsimonious VDJ recombination scenarios were assigned using the TCRdist pipeline. In a later analysis, each TCR beta chain was defined by its CDR3 amino acid sequence together with its V-gene family, and reads without a unique V-gene family were excluded. In a later analysis, 550 to 650 highly shared, low-generation-probability nucleotide sequences were removed to address suspected cross-contamination and a sequencing artifact. In a later analysis, a clonal expansion index for each public chain was calculated from normalized within-repertoire ranks of inferred template counts. In a later analysis, generation probabilities were computed with a VDJ recombination model fitted to out-of-frame rearrangements, and the resulting probabilities were checked against IGoR. Hypergeometric tests were used in a later analysis to score TCR-TCR, TCR-HLA and TCR-CMV co-occurrence, with a repertoire-size bias correction applied to the TCR pairs. To estimate false discovery rates, a later analysis permuted the HLA or CMV assignments 20 times. In a later analysis, co-occurring TCRs were grouped using DBSCAN, with TCRdist sequence similarity added in when clustering inside HLA-allele-positive subsets. Co-occurrence clustering excluded repertoires with fewer than 30,000 or more than 120,000 public chains, plus five with anomalous nucleotide sharing. Not all clones reach the TCRdb copy of this immuneACCESS table, which keeps in-frame sequences only. Checked studies attribute under half of the gap to unresolved V genes and leave the rest unexplained. From that table come the V and J calls and clone size; the DNA was used to work out D and trimming. The sample records 90,000 to 95,000 clones, 80% of which are singletons. The leading ten clones occupy 2% of the sample.

These data are taken from a study of cytomegalovirus exposure and HLA in healthy donors (TCRdb year 2017). Regarding the complete study: An earlier analysis of some 550 of the donors reported approximately 290 Gb of sequence data and 117 million unique TCR beta sequences from about 200 million T cells. Among the roughly 410 genotyped donors, about 85% belonged to the genetic ancestry cluster associated with self-reported Caucasian donors. The study aimed to test whether signatures of past pathogen exposure could be identified by cataloging public T cell receptors. The T cell repertoires of some 670 subjects were profiled by immunosequencing and related to cytomegalovirus serostatus. To predict cytomegalovirus infection status, the study combined high-throughput TCR immunosequencing, statistical association of individual TCRs with disease status, and machine learning. A later analysis re-analyzed previously published TCR beta repertoires from about 730 donors and added high-resolution HLA genotyping to study TCR occurrence patterns. Because of strong linkage in the cohort, roughly five DR-DQ haplotypes were treated as single units for association and clustering. Along with the approximately 600-subject first cohort, a separate validation cohort of around 120 different subjects was used. Typing coverage differed by locus: A, B, C, DRB1 and DQB1 were typed in about 629-640 donors, DQA1 in roughly 510, DPA1 in 600 to 610, and DPB1 in just under 480. Class I and class II HLA loci were covered by the typing at four-digit resolution. A later genetic analysis used genome-wide SNP genotypes for about 60% of the roughly 700 donors, treating that subset as a discovery cohort. Alongside the repertoire data, information on donor age, sex, ethnicity and CMV serostatus was compiled. Among over 350 genotyped donors of the cohort, an average of around 240,000 unique TCR beta nucleotide sequences were sequenced per donor, roughly 20% of them non-productive. Every repertoire in the discovery cohort had been generated on one and the same sequencing platform. The later analysis used no new phenotypic data to find candidate immune exposures, relying instead on TCR beta sequences and their occurrence across donors. An early release covering roughly 640 HLA-typed donors comprised about 300 gigabases of sequencing data and approximately 85 million unique TCR sequences. In an earlier analysis of 587 of the donors, high-throughput TCR beta sequencing was used to judge whether each TCR beta V gene segment behaved as functional or pseudogenic. On the study overall, not on this receptor specifically: In a later analysis, several top co-occurrence clusters were reported to appear linked to parvovirus B19, influenza, CMV and Epstein-Barr virus. CMV serostatus was the only immune exposure information available for the cohort. The 87-base-pair reads could not distinguish some IMGT-functional V segments, including TRBV6-2 and TRBV6-3, so those segments were excluded. Across donors, most TCR sequences were observed very rarely, whereas some public TCRs were present in many individuals. Linkage disequilibrium might explain the correlated functional status among segregating V segments, but an unknown experimental factor could not be ruled out. According to a later analysis, most CMV-associated TCR beta chains appeared to be HLA-restricted, and the HLA associations seemed to be driven largely by CMV exposure. The presence/absence analyses assumed that sequencing depth was roughly uniform across donors, and that assumption may not be true. Cytomegalovirus status was reported to be diagnosed by the classifier with high specificity and sensitivity in both the original and validation cohorts. In an earlier analysis of under 600 of the donors, most TCR beta V segments were observed in productive rearrangements about 90% or about 30% of the time, broadly matching IMGT annotations. When HLA alleles, especially DR and DQ, strongly co-occurred, TCR associations were difficult to assign to individual alleles. A total of 150 to 200 TCR beta chains were listed by the study as associated with cytomegalovirus. At a false discovery rate of 0.05, a later analysis linked 16,000 or so TCR beta sequences to specific HLA alleles. In a later analysis, the rate of TCR association differed among HLA loci, with DRB1 alleles having the most associated TCRs and HLA-C alleles having the fewest. In a later analysis, HLA-associated TCR beta chains showed more clonal expansion and lower generation probabilities than non-associated chains that were equally common. Because HLA typing was missing for some donors at each locus, association tests included only the typed subset. A further reported finding was that TCR beta sequences accurately predicted the HLA-A and HLA-B alleles for most subjects in the first cohort. A cluster of highly shared sequence variants was judged likely to be a technical artifact of the sequencing pipeline. According to the authors, the approach could potentially be generalized to other disease states and immunological phenotypes. Because counts were too low, approximately 15 rarely observed V segments, including chromosome 9 orphons, were excluded from the earlier analysis of around 640 of the donors. Compared with the approximately 710-donor mean, donors in an Asian-associated ancestry cluster had fewer N-insertions in productive TCRs, according to a later genetic analysis. In a later genetic analysis, a missense DCLRE1C variant was associated with V-gene and J-gene trimming of TCR beta chains, and the association was replicated in an independent cohort. The cohort was sequenced for TCR beta chains only, and without alpha or paired-chain data the features that could be detected were limited. In vitro tests confirmed that a few of the cytomegalovirus-associated TCR beta chains recognize cytomegalovirus antigens.

The CDR3, from cysteine to phenylalanine, totals 15 residues. Only the CDR3 portion is preserved as DNA: 45 bases, with reading frame beginning at the first base. CDR1 and CDR2, per the germline V gene, are SGHDN and FVKESK. After removal of 4 bases from V and 5 bases from J, the junction retains 6 bases not matched to a gene. Sequenced input: PBMCs. The source is a man between 18 and 35 years old in good health and CMV-seronegative. The chain was built from TRBV14 and TRBJ1-4; a stretch of 8 junction bases matches TRBD1. Read as DNA, the sequence is TGTGCCAGCAGCCGGGGACAGGCGGGAAATGAAAAACTGTTTTTT. This encodes CASSRGQAGNEKLFF.